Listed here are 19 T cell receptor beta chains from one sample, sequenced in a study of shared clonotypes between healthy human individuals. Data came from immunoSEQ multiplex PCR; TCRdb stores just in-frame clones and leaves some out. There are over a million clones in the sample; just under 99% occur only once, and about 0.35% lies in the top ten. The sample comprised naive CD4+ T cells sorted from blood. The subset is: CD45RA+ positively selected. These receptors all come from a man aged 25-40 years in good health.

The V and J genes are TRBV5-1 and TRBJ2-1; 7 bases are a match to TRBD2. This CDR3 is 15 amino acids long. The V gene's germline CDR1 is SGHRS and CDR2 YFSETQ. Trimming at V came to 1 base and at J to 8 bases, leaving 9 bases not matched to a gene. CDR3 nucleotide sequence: TGCGCCAGCAGCTTGAATGGCGGGAGAAACCATGAGCAGTTCTTC. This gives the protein CASSLNGGRNHEQFF.

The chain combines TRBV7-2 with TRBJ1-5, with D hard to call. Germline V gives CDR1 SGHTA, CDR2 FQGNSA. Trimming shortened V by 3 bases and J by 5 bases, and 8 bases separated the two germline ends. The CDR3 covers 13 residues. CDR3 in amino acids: CASSFQTDQPQHF. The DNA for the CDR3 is TGTGCCAGCAGCTTCCAAACAGATCAGCCCCAGCATTTT.

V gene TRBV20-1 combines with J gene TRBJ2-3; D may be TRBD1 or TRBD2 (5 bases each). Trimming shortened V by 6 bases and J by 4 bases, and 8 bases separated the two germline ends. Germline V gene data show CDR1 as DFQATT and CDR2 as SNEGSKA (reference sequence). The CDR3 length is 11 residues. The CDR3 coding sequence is TGCAGTGCCGGGGACGCAGATACGCAGTATTTT. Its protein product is CSAGDADTQYF.

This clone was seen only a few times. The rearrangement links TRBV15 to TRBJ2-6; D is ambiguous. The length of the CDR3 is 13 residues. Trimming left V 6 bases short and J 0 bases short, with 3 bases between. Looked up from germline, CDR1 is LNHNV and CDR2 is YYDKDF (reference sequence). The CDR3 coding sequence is TGTGCCACCAGGGACTCTGGGGCCAACGTCCTGACTTTC. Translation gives CATRDSGANVLTF.

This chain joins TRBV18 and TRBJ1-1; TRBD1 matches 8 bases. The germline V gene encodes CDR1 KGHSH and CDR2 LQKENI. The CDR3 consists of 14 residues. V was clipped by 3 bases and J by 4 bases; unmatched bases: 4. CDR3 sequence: CASSPDRGITEAFF. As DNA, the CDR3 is TGTGCCAGCTCACCCGACAGGGGCATCACTGAAGCTTTCTTT.

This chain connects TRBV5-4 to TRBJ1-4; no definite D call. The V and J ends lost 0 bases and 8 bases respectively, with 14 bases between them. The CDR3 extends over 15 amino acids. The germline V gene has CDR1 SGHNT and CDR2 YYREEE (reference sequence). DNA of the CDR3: TGTGCCAGCAGCTTGGATTCCGCGAGGAACGAAAAACTGTTTTTT. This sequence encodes CASSLDSARNEKLFF.

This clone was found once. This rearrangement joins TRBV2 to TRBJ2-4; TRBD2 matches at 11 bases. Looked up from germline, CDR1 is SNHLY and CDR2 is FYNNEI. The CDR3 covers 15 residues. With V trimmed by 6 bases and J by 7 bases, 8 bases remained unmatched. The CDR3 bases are TGTGCCAGCAGGTACGGGACTAGCGGTTTTAACATTCAGTACTTC. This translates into CASRYGTSGFNIQYF.

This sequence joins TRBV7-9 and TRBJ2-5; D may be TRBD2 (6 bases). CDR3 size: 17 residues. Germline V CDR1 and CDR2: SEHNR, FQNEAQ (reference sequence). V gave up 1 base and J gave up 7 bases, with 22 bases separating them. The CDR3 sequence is CASSLGMTPDSGATQYF. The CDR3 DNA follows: TGTGCCAGCAGCTTAGGAATGACCCCGGATAGCGGAGCGACCCAGTACTTC.

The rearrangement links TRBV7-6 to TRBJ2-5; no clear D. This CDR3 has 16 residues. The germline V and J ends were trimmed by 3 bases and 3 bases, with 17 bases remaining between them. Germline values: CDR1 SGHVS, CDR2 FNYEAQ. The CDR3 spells CASSFVHPDAKETQYF. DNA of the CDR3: TGTGCCAGCAGCTTCGTACACCCGGACGCGAAAGAGACCCAGTACTTC.

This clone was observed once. The CDR3 DNA is TGTGCCAGCAGTGGGAAACTAGGTATTCCCGGGACAAACCCCTACGAGCAGTACTTC. Translating it yields CASSGKLGIPGTNPYEQYF. The V gene is TRBV28, the J gene TRBJ2-7; a possible D gene is TRBD1 (6 bases). Trimming took off 5 bases at V and 2 bases at J, with 28 bases between the two ends. Germline CDR1 MDHEN, CDR2 SYDVKM. The CDR3 has 19 residues.

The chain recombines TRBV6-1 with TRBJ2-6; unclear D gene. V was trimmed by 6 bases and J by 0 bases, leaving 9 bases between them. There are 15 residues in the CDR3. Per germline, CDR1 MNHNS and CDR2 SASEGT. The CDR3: CASSATLSGANVLTF. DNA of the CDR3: TGTGCCAGCAGCGCCACCCTCTCTGGGGCCAACGTCCTGACTTTC.

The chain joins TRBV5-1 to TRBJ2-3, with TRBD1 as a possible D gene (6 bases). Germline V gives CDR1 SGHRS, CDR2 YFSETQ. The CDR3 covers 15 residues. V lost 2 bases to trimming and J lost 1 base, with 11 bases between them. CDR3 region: CASSFQDRGTDTQYF. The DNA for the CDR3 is TGCGCCAGCAGCTTCCAGGACAGAGGCACAGATACGCAGTATTTT.

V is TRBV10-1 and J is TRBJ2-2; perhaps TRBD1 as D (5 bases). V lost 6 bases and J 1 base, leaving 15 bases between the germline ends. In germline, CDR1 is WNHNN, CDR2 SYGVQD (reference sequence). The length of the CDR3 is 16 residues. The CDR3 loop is CASSRTGTQNTGELFF. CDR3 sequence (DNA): TGCGCCAGCAGCCGAACAGGAACCCAGAACACCGGGGAGCTGTTTTTT.

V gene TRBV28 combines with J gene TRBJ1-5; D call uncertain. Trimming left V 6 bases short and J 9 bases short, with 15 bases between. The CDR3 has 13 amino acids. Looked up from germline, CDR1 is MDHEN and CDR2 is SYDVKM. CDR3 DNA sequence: TGTGCCAGCAGCTACCCTGGCTCAAGGCCCCAGCATTTT. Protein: CASSYPGSRPQHF.

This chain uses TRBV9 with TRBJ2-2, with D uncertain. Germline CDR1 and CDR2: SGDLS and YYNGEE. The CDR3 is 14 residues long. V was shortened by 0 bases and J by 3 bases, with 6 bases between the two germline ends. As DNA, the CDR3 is TGTGCCAGCAGCGTAGGGGGTTACACCGGGGAGCTGTTTTTT. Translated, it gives CASSVGGYTGELFF.

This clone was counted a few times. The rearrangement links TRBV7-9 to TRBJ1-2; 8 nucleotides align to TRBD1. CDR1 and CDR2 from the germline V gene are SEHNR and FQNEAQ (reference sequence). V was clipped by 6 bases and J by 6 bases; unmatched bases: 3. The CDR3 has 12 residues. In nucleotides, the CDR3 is TGTGCCAGCAGAGGGACAGGTCATGGCTACACCTTC. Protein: CASRGTGHGYTF.

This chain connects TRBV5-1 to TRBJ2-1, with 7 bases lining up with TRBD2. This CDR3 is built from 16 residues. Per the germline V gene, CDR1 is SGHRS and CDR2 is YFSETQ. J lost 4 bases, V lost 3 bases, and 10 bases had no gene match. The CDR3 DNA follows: TGCGCCAGCAGCTGGAATCCTAGCGGAACATACAATGAGCAGTTCTTC. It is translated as CASSWNPSGTYNEQFF.

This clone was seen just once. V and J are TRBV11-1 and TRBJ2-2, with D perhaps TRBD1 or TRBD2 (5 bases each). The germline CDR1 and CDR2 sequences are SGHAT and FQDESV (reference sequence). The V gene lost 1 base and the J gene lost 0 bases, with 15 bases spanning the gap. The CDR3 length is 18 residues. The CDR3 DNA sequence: TGTGCCAGCAGCTTAGTAATCGGGGACCGCGCGAACACCGGGGAGCTGTTTTTT. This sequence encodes CASSLVIGDRANTGELFF.

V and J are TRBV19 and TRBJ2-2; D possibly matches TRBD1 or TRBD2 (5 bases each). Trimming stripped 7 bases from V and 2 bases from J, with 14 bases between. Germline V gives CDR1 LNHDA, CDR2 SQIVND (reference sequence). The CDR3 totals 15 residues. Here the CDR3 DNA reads TGTGCCAGTAATACGCTGGGGGTCAACACCGGGGAGCTGTTTTTT. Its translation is CASNTLGVNTGELFF.